This TCR beta chain was documented in a study of cytomegalovirus exposure and HLA in healthy donors. Whole-study findings and limits: Previous analysis showed most TCR beta V segments were productive about 87% or about 30% of the time. Later analysis reportedly placed an Asian-associated ancestry cluster below the roughly 690-donor mean in N-insertions. One variant, a missense change in DCLRE1C, was linked in a later analysis to TCR beta V- and J-gene trimming.

In the case of this clone: What it recognizes is unknown.

This CDR3 contains 12 residues. Trimming removed 7 bases at V and 4 bases at J, with 10 bases between. The V gene's germline CDR1 is MNHEY and CDR2 SVGAGI. A multiplex PCR was run with 60 Vbeta primers and 13 Jbeta primers. In the original workflow: An analysis performed later counted about 80 million unique TCR beta chains (roughly 9.9 million of them shared). Assay: immunoSEQ multiplex PCR; the TCRdb copy retains only in-frame clones and omits some. Clone size and the V and J calls come from that table; the DNA yielded D and trimming. The profile covers roughly 110,000 clones, with around 66% appearing a single time and 8% to 10% taken by the ten largest.

Sequencing was done on a sample of PBMCs. The J gene is TRBJ1-2, the V gene TRBV6-5; D remains unclear. This TCR was sampled from a man younger than 35 in good health and CMV-seropositive. DNA of the CDR3: TGTGCCAGCACAACGGGGAGCTATGGCTACACCTTC. Its translation: CASTTGSYGYTF.